A selection of T cell receptor beta chains follows, all from one sample in a study of regulatory T cells in long-lasting Graves disease. Via MiXCR, TCRdb re-called the multiplex PCR reads, giving one row per CDR3 protein. This table holds roughly 400,000 distinct CDR3 sequences, about a fifth found once. The sample here was peripheral blood mononuclear cells (PBMCs), taken when the disease was refractory, from a patient treated with antithyroid drugs. These receptors all come from a female donor with Graves disease. Each CDR3 is given with its conserved first and last residue. The order of the fields is CDR3 DNA, CDR3 protein, D gene, V gene, J gene, clone size. D genes are given only for firm matches. The size of a clone is reported for some rows only, either as once, few or many, or as a class for expanded clones.

TGTGCCATCAGTGAAATCCTCGGTCTCCGGGAGACCCAGTACTTC	CAISEILGLRETQYF	NA	TRBV10-3	TRBJ2-5	few
TGCAGTGCTAGGGAAGTGAGGGCGCGGGAGACCCAGTACTTC	CSAREVRARETQYF	NA	TRBV20-1	TRBJ2-5	few
TGTGCCAGCAGCTTAAGTTCCCTTCCTAATTACGAGCAGTACTTC	CASSLSSLPNYEQYF	NA	TRBV7-2	TRBJ2-7	many
TGTGCCAGCACTCGAGATAGCGGGAGCGACAATGAGCAGTTCTTC	CASTRDSGSDNEQFF	TRBD2	TRBV7-9	TRBJ2-1	NA
TGCAACGTTGCTTTTGGGGTTCGGGGACAAGAAGCTTTCTTT	CNVAFGVRGQEAFF	NA	TRBV29-1	TRBJ1-1	few
TGTGCCAGCAGCTTAAGGGGTGGGGGAGTGAGCAATCAGCCCCAGCATTTT	CASSLRGGGVSNQPQHF	NA	TRBV7-8	TRBJ1-5	few
TGCAGTGCTAGAGCTATTGGCAGGCGTAACTATGGCTACACCTTC	CSARAIGRRNYGYTF	NA	TRBV20-1	TRBJ1-2	many
TGTGCCAGCAGCTTAGCCTCAAGTCCGCAATCCTACGAGCAGTACTTC	CASSLASSPQSYEQYF	NA	TRBV11-2	TRBJ2-7	few
TGCAGTGCTAGGCCGGGACAGGGACATCGTGAGCAGTACTTC	CSARPGQGHREQYF	TRBD1	TRBV20-1	TRBJ2-7	few
TGCGCCAGCAGCTTGTTGGGACAGGAGAAAAACATTCAGTACTTC	CASSLLGQEKNIQYF	TRBD1	TRBV5-1	TRBJ2-4	few
TGTGCCAGCTGGTCTGAAACCTACGAGCAGTACTTC	CASWSETYEQYF	NA	TRBV6-1	TRBJ2-7	few
TGTGCCAGCAGTTTTCCTCGCCGAGGGATGATGAACACCGGGGAGCTGTTTTTT	CASSFPRRGMMNTGELFF	NA	TRBV28	TRBJ2-2	few
TGTGCCAGTAAACGGTCCAGGGAGAACACTGAAGCTTTCTTT	CASKRSRENTEAFF	NA	TRBV19	TRBJ1-1	few
TGTGCCACCAGTATGGGCGCGTGGTCAGATGGGAGAGAGACCCAGTACTTC	CATSMGAWSDGRETQYF	NA	TRBV24-1	TRBJ2-5	many
TGCAGTGCTAGAGAAACAGGGGTAGGGTACGAGCAGTACTTC	CSARETGVGYEQYF	TRBD1	TRBV20-1	TRBJ2-7	once
TGTGCCAGCAGCAGACTTGGCGGGGTACAAGAGACCCAGTACTTC	CASSRLGGVQETQYF	NA	TRBV5-6	TRBJ2-5	NA
TGTGCCAGCAGCTTAACGGGGTTCACCGGGGAGCTGTTTTTT	CASSLTGFTGELFF	NA	TRBV7-3	TRBJ2-2	many
TGCAGCGTTGTTGGGGGGGAGACCCAGTACTTC	CSVVGGETQYF	NA	TRBV29-1	TRBJ2-5	NA
TGTGCCAGCAGCTTAAGTCTGTACAGCCAAGAGACCCAGTACTTC	CASSLSLYSQETQYF	NA	TRBV7-2	TRBJ2-5	few
TGTGCCAGCAGCCTGGCCCCTAGCGGAAGCACAGATACGCAGTATTTT	CASSLAPSGSTDTQYF	TRBD2	TRBV2	TRBJ2-3	NA
TGTGCCAGCAGCTTTGGGCAGGGTGATTCACCCCTCCACTTT	CASSFGQGDSPLHF	NA	TRBV7-9	TRBJ1-6	NA
TGTGCCAGCAGTGTAGGGGCCGACAGGGGTTGGGAGACCCAGTACTTC	CASSVGADRGWETQYF	TRBD1	TRBV25-1	TRBJ2-5	few
TGTGCCAGCAGCGTAGGGACGGAGTTTCAAGAGGCCCAGTACTTC	CASSVGTEFQEAQYF	NA	TRBV9	TRBJ2-5	once
TGTGCCTGGAGTGGGCCGACCGGGGAGCTGTTTTTT	CAWSGPTGELFF	NA	TRBV30	TRBJ2-2	few
TGTGCCAGCAGCTCATCTAGCGGGAAGAACACCGGGGAGCTGTTTTTT	CASSSSSGKNTGELFF	TRBD2	TRBV25-1	TRBJ2-2	NA
TGCAGTGCCGCGACACCAGCGGGAATTTACAATGAGCAGTTCTTC	CSAATPAGIYNEQFF	TRBD2	TRBV20-1	TRBJ2-1	NA
TGCAGTGCTAGCACAGGGGGCAACTATGGCTACACCTTC	CSASTGGNYGYTF	TRBD1	TRBV20-1	TRBJ1-2	NA
TGTGCCACAAATAGCGGCTACGAGCAGTACTTC	CATNSGYEQYF	NA	TRBV28	TRBJ2-7	many
TGTGCCAGCAGCGTTAACAGGGTAGGCACTGAAGCTTTCTTT	CASSVNRVGTEAFF	NA	TRBV9	TRBJ1-1	NA
TGTGCCAGCTCACCAGCTCTCAGGGGAGGAGGCGAGCAGTACTTC	CASSPALRGGGEQYF	NA	TRBV18	TRBJ2-7	many
TGCAGCGTTGAAGTGCCGACAGGTAGCAATCAGCCCCAGCATTTT	CSVEVPTGSNQPQHF	NA	TRBV29-1	TRBJ1-5	NA
TGTGCCAGCAGTGAAGGGTGGGGCCGGTCACCCCTCCACTTT	CASSEGWGRSPLHF	NA	TRBV2	TRBJ1-6	many
TGTGCCAGCAGGCCCACCCCGGGACAGGGGGATTTAGATACGCAGTATTTT	CASRPTPGQGDLDTQYF	TRBD1	TRBV28	TRBJ2-3	few
TGTGCCAGCAGCCAGAGCGGGAGCGTAGGGGAGACCCAGTACTTC	CASSQSGSVGETQYF	TRBD2	TRBV7-8	TRBJ2-5	many
TGCGCCAGCAGCCGAGGAACCTGGACAGGCCAAGACACTGAAGCTTTCTTT	CASSRGTWTGQDTEAFF	TRBD1	TRBV5-1	TRBJ1-1	many
TGCAGTGCTAACCTCCTTCCGGGAAACCAAGAGACCCAGTACTTC	CSANLLPGNQETQYF	NA	TRBV20-1	TRBJ2-5	many
TGCGCCAGCAGCGGTGGACAGGTCGGCTATGGCTACACCTTC	CASSGGQVGYGYTF	TRBD1	TRBV5-1	TRBJ1-2	many
TGTGCTAGTGGTTTGTACACTAGCTTGAATACGCAGTATTTT	CASGLYTSLNTQYF	NA	TRBV12-5	TRBJ2-3	NA
TGTGCCTGGAGAGCCAGGGGGCGCGGAGCTAATGAAAAACTGTTTTTT	CAWRARGRGANEKLFF	TRBD1	TRBV30	TRBJ1-4	NA
TGTGCCAGCTTCCCGGGAATGAACAGCGGGAGGGCCCGCGAGCAGTACTTC	CASFPGMNSGRAREQYF	TRBD2	TRBV28	TRBJ2-7	many
TGTGCCAGCAGCCTCGGGAGGACTAGCGGAAACTACGAGCAGTACTTC	CASSLGRTSGNYEQYF	TRBD2	TRBV27	TRBJ2-7	many
TGTGCCACCAGTGATCCCCAGGGGGCAAGCAATCAGCCCCAGCATTTT	CATSDPQGASNQPQHF	TRBD1	TRBV24-1	TRBJ1-5	once